This T cell receptor (beta chain) was observed in a study of blood T cell repertoires in COVID-19. On the study more broadly: Sites in the United States, Italy and Spain provided acute and convalescent COVID-19 samples. T cells, B-cell-depleted T cells, or PBMCs provided the cDNA or gDNA that served as material.

This CDR3 contains 14 residues. Trimming shortened V by 1 base and J by 7 bases, and 13 bases separated the two germline ends. Looked up from germline, CDR1 is SGHTA and CDR2 is FQGNSA. Study processing details: Estimation of nucleated cell counts relied on the amplification of reference gene primers. Assay: immunoSEQ multiplex PCR; the TCRdb copy retains only in-frame clones and omits some. Clone size and V and J calls were adopted from that table, with D and trimming inferred from the DNA. Of 110,000 to 150,000 clones listed, about 82% are singletons. The rearrangement uses TRBV7-2 and TRBJ1-2; D call uncertain. The clonotype comes from a man aged 50-59 years with acute or convalescent COVID-19. Sequenced sample: peripheral blood. The CDR3 DNA follows: TGTGCCAGCAGCTTAGAGGCGGCCTCTGGTGGCTACACCTTC. It codes for CASSLEAASGGYTF.